Described below is a single T cell receptor beta chain sequence and its context. What it binds is not known. Generated by immunoSEQ multiplex PCR, the TCRdb table keeps only in-frame clones and is missing some. This table has roughly 1 million clones, about 74% appearing once. Per germline, CDR1 LNHDA and CDR2 SQIVND (reference sequence). The V and J ends lost 7 bases and 2 bases respectively, with 14 bases between them. The CDR3 is 15 residues long. This specimen comes from a study of shared clonotypes between healthy human individuals. Study background: CD8 memory received one plate per donor, CD8 naive two, CD4 memory three and CD4 naive three.

Study results and caveats: Generally, naive subsets came out with larger estimated richness than memory subsets. A handful of donors shared 4.5% to 6.5% of their naive CD4 clonotypes. Apart from blood, nothing was sampled; tissue repertoires likely differ.

The clonotype originates from a man younger than 35 in good health. Sequencing input: memory CD4+ T cells sorted from blood. Subset specified: CD45RA-negative fraction. The chain couples TRBV19 to TRBJ2-2; D may correspond to TRBD1 or TRBD2 (5 bases each). The DNA for the CDR3 is TGTGCCAGTACCTCCTGGGGGATCAACACCGGGGAGCTGTTTTTT. The encoded protein is CASTSWGINTGELFF.